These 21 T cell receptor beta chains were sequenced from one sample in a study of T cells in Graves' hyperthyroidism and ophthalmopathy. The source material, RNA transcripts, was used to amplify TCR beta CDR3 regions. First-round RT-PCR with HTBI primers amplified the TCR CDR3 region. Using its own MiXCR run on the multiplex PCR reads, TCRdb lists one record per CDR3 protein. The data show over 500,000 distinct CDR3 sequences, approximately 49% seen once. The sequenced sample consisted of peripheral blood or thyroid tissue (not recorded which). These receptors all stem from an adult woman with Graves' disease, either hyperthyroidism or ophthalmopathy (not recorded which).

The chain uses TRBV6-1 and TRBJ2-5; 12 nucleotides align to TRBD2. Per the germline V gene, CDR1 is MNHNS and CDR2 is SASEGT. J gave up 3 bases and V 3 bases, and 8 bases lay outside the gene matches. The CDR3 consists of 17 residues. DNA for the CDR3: TGTGCCAGCAGTGATTACGGACTAGCGGGACTAAAAGAGACCCAGTACTTC. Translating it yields CASSDYGLAGLKETQYF.

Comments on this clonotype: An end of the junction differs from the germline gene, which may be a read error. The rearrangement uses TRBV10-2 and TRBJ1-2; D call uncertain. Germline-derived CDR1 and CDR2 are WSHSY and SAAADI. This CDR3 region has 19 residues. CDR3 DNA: TGTGCCAGCAGTGACGCGGTGGGTCAGGCGGCAACCTCGTCCTATGGCTACACCTTC. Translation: CASSDAVGQAATSSYGYTF.

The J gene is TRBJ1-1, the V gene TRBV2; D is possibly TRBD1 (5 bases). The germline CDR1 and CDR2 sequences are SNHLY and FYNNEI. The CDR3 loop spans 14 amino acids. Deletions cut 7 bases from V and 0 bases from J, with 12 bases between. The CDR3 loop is CASKGSNMNTEAFF. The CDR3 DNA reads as TGTGCCAGCAAGGGGTCCAATATGAACACTGAAGCTTTCTTT. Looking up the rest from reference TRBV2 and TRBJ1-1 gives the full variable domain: EPEVTQTPSHQVTQMGQEVILRCVPISNHLYFYWYRQILGQKVEFLVSFYNNEISEKSEIFDDQFSVERPDGSNFTLKIRSTKLEDSAMYFCASKGSNMNTEAFFGQGTRLTVV.

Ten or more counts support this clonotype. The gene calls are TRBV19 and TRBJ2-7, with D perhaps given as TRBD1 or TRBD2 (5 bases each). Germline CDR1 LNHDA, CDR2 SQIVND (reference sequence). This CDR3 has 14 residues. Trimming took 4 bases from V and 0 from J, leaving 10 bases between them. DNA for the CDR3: TGTGCCAGTAGTAAGCAGGGAGTCTCCTACGAGCAGTACTTC. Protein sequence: CASSKQGVSYEQYF.

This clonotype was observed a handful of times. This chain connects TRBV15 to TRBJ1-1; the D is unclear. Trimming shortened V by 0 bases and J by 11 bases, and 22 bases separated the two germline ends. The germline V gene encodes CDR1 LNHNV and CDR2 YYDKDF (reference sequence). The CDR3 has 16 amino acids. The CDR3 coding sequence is TGTGCCACCAGCAGAGAACGAAGGACTCAACGCCAGGTCGCTTTCTTT. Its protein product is CATSRERRTQRQVAFF.

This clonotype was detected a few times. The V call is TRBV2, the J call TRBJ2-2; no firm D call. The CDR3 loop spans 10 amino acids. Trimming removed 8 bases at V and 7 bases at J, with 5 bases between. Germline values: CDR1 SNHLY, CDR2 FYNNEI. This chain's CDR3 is CASDNGELFF. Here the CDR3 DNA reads TGTGCCAGCGATAACGGGGAGCTGTTTTTT.

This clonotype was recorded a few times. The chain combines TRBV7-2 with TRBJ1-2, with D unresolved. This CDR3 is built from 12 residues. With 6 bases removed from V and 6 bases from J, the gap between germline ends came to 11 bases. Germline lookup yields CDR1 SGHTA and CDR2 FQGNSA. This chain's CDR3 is CASRIGLDGYTF. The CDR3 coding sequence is TGTGCCAGCAGGATCGGTTTGGATGGCTACACCTTC. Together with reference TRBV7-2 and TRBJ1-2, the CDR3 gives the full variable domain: GAGVSQSPSNKVTEKGKDVELRCDPISGHTALYWYRQSLGQGLEFLIYFQGNSAPDKSGLPSDRFSAERTGGSVSTLTIQRTQQEDSAVYLCASRIGLDGYTFGSGTRLTVV.

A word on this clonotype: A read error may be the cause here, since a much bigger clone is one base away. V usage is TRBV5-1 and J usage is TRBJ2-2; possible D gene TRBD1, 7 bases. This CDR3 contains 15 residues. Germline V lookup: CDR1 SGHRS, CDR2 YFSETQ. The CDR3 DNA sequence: TGCGCCGGCAGCTTGCGACAGGGAGGCACCGGGGAGCTGTTTTTT. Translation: CAGSLRQGGTGELFF.

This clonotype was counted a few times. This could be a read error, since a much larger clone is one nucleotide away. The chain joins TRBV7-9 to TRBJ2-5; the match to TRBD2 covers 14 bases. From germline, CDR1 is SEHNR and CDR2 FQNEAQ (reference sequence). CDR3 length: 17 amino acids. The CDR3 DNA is TGTGCCAGCAGCCCAAACCCGGGACTAGCGGGAGAAGAGGCCCAGTACTTC. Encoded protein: CASSPNPGLAGEEAQYF. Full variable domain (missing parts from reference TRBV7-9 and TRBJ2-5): DTGVSQNPRHKITKRGQNVTFRCDPISEHNRLYWYRQTLGQGPEFLTYFQNEAQLEKSRLLSDRFSAERPKGSFSTLEIQRTEQGDSAMYLCASSPNPGLAGEEAQYFGPGTRLLVL.

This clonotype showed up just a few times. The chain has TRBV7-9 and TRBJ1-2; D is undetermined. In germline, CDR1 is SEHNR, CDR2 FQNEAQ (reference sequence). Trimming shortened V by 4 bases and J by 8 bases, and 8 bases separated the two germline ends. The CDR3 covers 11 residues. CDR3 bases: TGTGCCAGCAGCTGGCAACAGGGCTACACCTTC. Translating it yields CASSWQQGYTF.

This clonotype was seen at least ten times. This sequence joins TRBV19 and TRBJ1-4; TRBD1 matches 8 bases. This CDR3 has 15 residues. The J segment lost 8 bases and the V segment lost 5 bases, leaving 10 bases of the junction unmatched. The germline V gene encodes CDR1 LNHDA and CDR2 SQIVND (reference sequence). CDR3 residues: CASSAGTGRSEKLFF. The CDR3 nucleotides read TGTGCCAGTAGTGCCGGGACAGGTCGTTCGGAAAAACTGTTTTTT. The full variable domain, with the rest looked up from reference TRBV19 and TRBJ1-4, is DGGITQSPKYLFRKEGQNVTLSCEQNLNHDAMYWYRQDPGQGLRLIYYSQIVNDFQKGDIAEGYSVSREKKESFPLTVTSAQKNPTAFYLCASSAGTGRSEKLFFGSGTQLSVL.

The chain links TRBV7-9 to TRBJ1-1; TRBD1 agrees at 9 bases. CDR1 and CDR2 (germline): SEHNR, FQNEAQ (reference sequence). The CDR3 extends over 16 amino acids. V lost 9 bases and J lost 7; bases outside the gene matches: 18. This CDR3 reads CASRSIPGQGTNEAFF. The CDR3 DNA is TGTGCCAGTAGATCAATTCCGGGACAGGGCACTAATGAAGCTTTCTTT.

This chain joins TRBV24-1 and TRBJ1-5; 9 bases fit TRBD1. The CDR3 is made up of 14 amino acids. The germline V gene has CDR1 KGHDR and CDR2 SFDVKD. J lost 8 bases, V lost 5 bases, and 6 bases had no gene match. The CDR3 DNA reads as TGTGCCACCAGTGCGACAGGGGGGTTTGAGCCCCAGCATTTT. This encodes CATSATGGFEPQHF.

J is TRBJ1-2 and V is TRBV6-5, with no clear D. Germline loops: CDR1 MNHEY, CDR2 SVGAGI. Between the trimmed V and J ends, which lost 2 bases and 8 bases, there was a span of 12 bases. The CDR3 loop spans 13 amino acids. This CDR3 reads CASSYRGIEGYTF. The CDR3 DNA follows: TGTGCCAGCAGTTACCGGGGAATTGAGGGCTACACCTTC.

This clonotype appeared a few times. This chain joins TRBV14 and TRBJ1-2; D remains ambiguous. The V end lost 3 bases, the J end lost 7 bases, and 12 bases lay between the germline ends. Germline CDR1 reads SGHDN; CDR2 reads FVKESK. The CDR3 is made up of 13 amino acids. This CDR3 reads CASSQFAGSGYTF. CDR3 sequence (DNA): TGTGCCAGCAGCCAGTTCGCCGGCAGTGGCTACACCTTC.

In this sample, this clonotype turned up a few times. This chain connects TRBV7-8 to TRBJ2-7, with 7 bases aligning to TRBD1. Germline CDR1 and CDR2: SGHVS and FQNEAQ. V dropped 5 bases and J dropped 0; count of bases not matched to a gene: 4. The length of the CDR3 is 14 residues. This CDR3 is CASSRQGDSYEQYF. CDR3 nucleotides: TGTGCCAGCAGCCGCCAGGGGGACTCCTACGAGCAGTACTTC. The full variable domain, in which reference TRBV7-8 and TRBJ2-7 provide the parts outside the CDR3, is GAGVSQSPRYKVAKRGQDVALRCDPISGHVSLFWYQQALGQGPEFLTYFQNEAQLDKSGLPSDRFFAERPEGSVSTLKIQRTQQEDSAVYLCASSRQGDSYEQYFGPGTRLTVT.

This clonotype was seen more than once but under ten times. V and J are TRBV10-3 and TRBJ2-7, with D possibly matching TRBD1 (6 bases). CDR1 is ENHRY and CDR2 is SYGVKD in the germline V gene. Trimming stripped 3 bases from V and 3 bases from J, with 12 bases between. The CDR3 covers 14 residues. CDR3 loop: CAISEEGGNYEQYF. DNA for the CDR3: TGTGCCATCAGTGAAGAAGGGGGTAACTACGAGCAGTACTTC.

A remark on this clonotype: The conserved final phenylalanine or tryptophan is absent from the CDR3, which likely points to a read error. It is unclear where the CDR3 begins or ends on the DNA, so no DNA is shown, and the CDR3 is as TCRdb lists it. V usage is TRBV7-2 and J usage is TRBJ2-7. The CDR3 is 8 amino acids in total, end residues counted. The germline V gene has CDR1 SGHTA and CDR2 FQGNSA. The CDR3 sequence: CASSYHGP.

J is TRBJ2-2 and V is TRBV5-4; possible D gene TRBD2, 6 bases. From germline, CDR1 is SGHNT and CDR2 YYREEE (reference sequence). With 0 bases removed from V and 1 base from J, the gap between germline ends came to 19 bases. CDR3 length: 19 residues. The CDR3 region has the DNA TGTGCCAGCAGCTTGGAGGTACGGGCGGGACGGATGAACACCGGGGAGCTGTTTTTT. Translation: CASSLEVRAGRMNTGELFF.

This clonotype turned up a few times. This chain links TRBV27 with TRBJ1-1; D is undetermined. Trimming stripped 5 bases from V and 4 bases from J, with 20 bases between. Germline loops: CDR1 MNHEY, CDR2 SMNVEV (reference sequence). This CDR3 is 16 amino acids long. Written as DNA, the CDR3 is TGTGCCAGCAGTCCGCCGAGAACGGTCCTGGGCACTGAAGCTTTCTTT. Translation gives CASSPPRTVLGTEAFF.

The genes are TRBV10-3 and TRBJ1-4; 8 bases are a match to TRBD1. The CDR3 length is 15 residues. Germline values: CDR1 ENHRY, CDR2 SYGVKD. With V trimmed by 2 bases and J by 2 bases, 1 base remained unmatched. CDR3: CAISEQGATNEKLFF. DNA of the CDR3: TGTGCCATCAGTGAGCAGGGGGCCACTAATGAAAAACTGTTTTTT.